This TCR beta chain originates from a study of Tregs in tolerant kidney transplant recipients. The CDR3 runs 11 residues. V lost 1 base and J 9 bases, leaving 4 bases between the germline ends. The germline gives CDR1 SGHTA, CDR2 FQGNSA. Some clones are missing from TCRdb's copy, which holds only in-frame ones; the method was immunoSEQ multiplex PCR. Here the sample spans 60,000 to 95,000 clones, nearly 98% being singletons. V gene TRBV7-2 combines with J gene TRBJ2-1; D is unresolved. This sample comprised CD4+ T cells from blood, obtained before the transplant. The source is a human donor who received a combined kidney and bone marrow transplant. The CDR3 bases are TGTGCCAGCAGCTTAGGCGGTGAGCAGTTCTTC. It codes for CASSLGGEQFF.